The next 29 T cell receptor beta chains were all read from a single sample in a study of blood T cells in healthy people across ages (dated by TCRdb to the mid-2010s). Libraries were made using 5' RACE. Data came from an Illumina HiSeq 2500. The second PCR ran for about 7 to 11 cycles and used a J-beta primer mix along with a sample-barcoded 5' primer. Using fastp trimming at Q25 and MiXCR clonotype assembly, TCRdb reanalyzed the public sequencing data and kept in-frame beta chains. CDR3 protein sequences are deduplicated, and each keeps its most common genes and DNA. This sample has about 720,000 distinct CDR3 sequences in its table, and about a fifth of those were observed once. The top ten clones comprise roughly 22% of the sample. Sequenced input: blood. The receptor set was obtained from a man between 65 and 79 years old in good health.

The chain links TRBV6-6 to TRBJ1-5; 9 bases are a match to TRBD1. V shed 6 bases, J shed 4 bases, and the junction held 7 bases outside the gene matches. CDR3 length equals 15 residues. The germline V gene encodes CDR1 MNHNY and CDR2 SVGAGI (reference sequence). CDR3 sequence (DNA): TGTGCCAGCAGCTCGAGGACAGGGGAGAATCAGCCCCAGCATTTT. This codes for CASSSRTGENQPQHF.

This chain uses TRBV7-7 with TRBJ1-5, with D possibly TRBD1 on 6 matching bases. The V end lost 6 bases, the J end lost 7 bases, and 19 bases lay between the germline ends. Germline V gene data show CDR1 as SSHAT and CDR2 as FNYEAQ (reference sequence). The CDR3 spans 15 residues. CDR3: CASSCGGGAGQPQHF. The CDR3 DNA reads TGTGCCAGCAGTTGTGGGGGGGGGGCAGGACAGCCCCAGCATTTT.

This clonotype was seen more than once but under ten times. The rearrangement links TRBV4-3 to TRBJ1-6; possibly TRBD1 for D (5 bases). The CDR3 length is 17 residues. The V gene lost 1 base and the J gene lost 1 base, with 11 bases spanning the gap. Germline V gene lookup returns CDR1 LGHNA and CDR2 YSLEER. The CDR3 DNA sequence: TGCGCCAGCAGCCAAGGGGCAGGGTCATCCTATAATTCACCCCTCCACTTT. Its translation is CASSQGAGSSYNSPLHF.

This clonotype was detected a few times. This chain links TRBV12-3 or TRBV12-4 with TRBJ2-7; perhaps TRBD1 as D (5 bases). This CDR3 contains 14 residues. V was clipped by 7 bases and J by 0 bases, with 13 bases between them. The CDR3 region is CASKEGHLSYEQYF. In DNA form, the CDR3 reads TGTGCCAGCAAAGAAGGACATCTCTCCTACGAGCAGTACTTC.

Only a few counts were recorded for this clonotype. This chain uses TRBV3-1 with TRBJ1-4; D unclear. The germline gives CDR1 LGHDT, CDR2 YNNKEL (reference sequence). This CDR3 is 14 amino acids long. The V end was cut by 4 bases, the J end by 4 bases, with 10 bases between. CDR3 residues: CASSRRENNEKLFF. CDR3 coding DNA: TGTGCCAGCAGCCGACGGGAGAATAATGAAAAACTGTTTTTT.

This clonotype was counted ten times or more. The V gene is TRBV29-1, the J gene TRBJ1-2; no definite D call. Looked up from germline, CDR1 is SQVTM and CDR2 is ANQGSEA. The CDR3 consists of 12 residues. V gave up 7 bases and J gave up 6 bases, with 15 bases separating them. CDR3 coding DNA: TGCAGCGAAATGCAGGTTGCGGATGGCTACACCTTC. This codes for CSEMQVADGYTF.

CDR3 nucleotides: TGCAGCGTTGTTGGGACTCTCAGCACAGATACGCAGTATTTT. Protein sequence: CSVVGTLSTDTQYF. The chain has TRBV29-1 and TRBJ2-3; the D gene is possibly TRBD2 (6 bases). The germline V and J ends were trimmed by 4 bases and 0 bases, with 11 bases remaining between them. Germline assignment: CDR1 SQVTM and CDR2 ANQGSEA. This CDR3 comprises 14 residues.

This CDR3 is CASTPGRRGIEETQYF. CDR3 in DNA: TGTGCCAGCACCCCTGGTCGGAGGGGGATAGAAGAGACCCAGTACTTC. The V gene is TRBV27, the J gene TRBJ2-5; possibly TRBD1 or TRBD2 for D (6 bases each). The germline gives CDR1 MNHEY, CDR2 SMNVEV (reference sequence). The CDR3 extends over 16 amino acids. V lost 7 bases and J 3 bases, leaving 21 bases between the germline ends.

The V call is TRBV7-9, the J call TRBJ2-5; perhaps D is TRBD1 or TRBD2 (5 bases each). The V and J ends lost 5 bases and 7 bases respectively, with 14 bases between them. This CDR3 spans 13 amino acids. Germline CDR1 SEHNR, CDR2 FQNEAQ (reference sequence). The CDR3 sequence is CASSPLGGGTQYF. DNA for the CDR3: TGTGCCAGCAGCCCGCTAGGTGGGGGGACCCAGTACTTC.

This clonotype was counted only a few times. This chain links TRBV12-3 or TRBV12-4 with TRBJ1-1; no definite D call. This CDR3 spans 11 amino acids. Trimming cost V 3 bases and J 12 bases, with 11 bases left between them. CDR3 sequence reads: CASSFGATTFF. The CDR3 DNA reads as TGTGCCAGCAGTTTCGGCGCCACGACTTTCTTT.

This clonotype was picked up a small number of times. The J gene is TRBJ2-7, the V gene TRBV7-2; 9 bases line up with TRBD2. The germline CDR1 and CDR2 sequences are SGHTA and FQGNSA. The CDR3 covers 15 residues. The ends lost 1 base at V and 2 bases at J; junction bases unmatched: 3. As DNA, the CDR3 is TGTGCCAGCAGCTTAGGCGCTAGCGGGACCTACGAGCAGTACGTC. Its protein product is CASSLGASGTYEQYV.

Of note for this clonotype: An end of the junction differs from the germline gene, which may be a read error. The chain uses TRBV7-2 and TRBJ2-3; 8 nucleotides agree with TRBD1. This CDR3 contains 17 residues. The germline CDR1 and CDR2 sequences are SGHTA and FQGNSA. Here the CDR3 reads CASSPRTGRSRTDTRYF. CDR3 bases: TGTGCCAGCAGCCCTCGGACAGGGAGGTCCCGCACAGATACGCGGTATTTT.

This clonotype was counted only a few times. The chain employs TRBV15 and TRBJ1-5, with a weak D call TRBD1 (6 bases). CDR3 size: 12 residues. Trimming took off 8 bases at V and 5 bases at J, with 10 bases between the two ends. Germline V gene data show CDR1 as LNHNV and CDR2 as YYDKDF (reference sequence). The CDR3 sequence is CATGAGDQPQHF. The DNA for the CDR3 is TGTGCCACCGGGGCAGGGGATCAGCCCCAGCATTTT.

The CDR3 loop is CASSALPGVQNTEAFF. CDR3 DNA sequence: TGTGCCAGCAGCGCCCTCCCCGGGGTGCAAAACACTGAAGCTTTCTTT. This chain joins TRBV5-8 and TRBJ1-1; D gene uncertain. Trimming left V 4 bases short and J 2 bases short, with 18 bases between. The CDR3 is 16 residues long. The germline gives CDR1 SGHTS, CDR2 YDEGEE. Drawing the rest from reference TRBV5-8 and TRBJ1-1, the complete variable domain is EAGVTQSPTHLIKTRGQQATLRCSPISGHTSVYWYQQALGLGLQFLLWYDEGEERNRGNFPPRFSGRQFPNYSSELNVNALELEDSALYLCASSALPGVQNTEAFFGQGTRLTVV.

The V gene is TRBV24-1, the J gene TRBJ2-1; 14 bases fit TRBD2. Germline V gene lookup returns CDR1 KGHDR and CDR2 SFDVKD. V gave up 4 bases and J gave up 0 bases; unmatched junction bases: 7. This CDR3 has 19 amino acids. CDR3 loop: CATSDPGTSGSSSYNEQFF. The CDR3 DNA reads as TGTGCCACCAGTGACCCCGGGACTAGCGGGAGTAGCTCCTACAATGAGCAGTTCTTC.

The genes are TRBV20-1 and TRBJ1-5, with a weak D call TRBD1 (5 bases). With 3 bases removed from V and 7 bases from J, the gap between germline ends came to 19 bases. The CDR3 contains 15 residues. In germline, CDR1 is DFQATT, CDR2 SNEGSKA (reference sequence). The CDR3 bases are TGCAGTGCTAGCCCCCAGGGTCAGCCCAAACAGCCCCAGCATTTT. Its translation: CSASPQGQPKQPQHF.

This clonotype was found many times. This chain uses TRBV12-3 or TRBV12-4 with TRBJ1-2; 8 positions match TRBD1. The CDR3 spans 12 residues. The junction had 5 bases not matched to a gene; V was cut back by 6 bases and J by 8 bases. The CDR3 sequence: CASSPTGGGYTF. The CDR3, as DNA: TGTGCCAGCAGCCCTACAGGGGGAGGCTACACCTTC.

Ten or more counts support this clonotype. The rearrangement uses TRBV12-3 or TRBV12-4 and TRBJ2-1, with D perhaps matching TRBD1 or TRBD2 (6 bases each). Trimming left V 6 bases short and J 1 base short, with 10 bases between. This CDR3 region has 14 residues. The CDR3 here is CASREGGSYNEQFF. The CDR3 DNA sequence: TGTGCCAGCAGGGAAGGGGGGTCCTACAATGAGCAGTTCTTC.

In its sample, this clonotype was seen once. The rearrangement joins TRBV6-4 to TRBJ2-1; D is ambiguous. Germline-derived CDR1 and CDR2 are MRHNA and SNTAGT. The CDR3 covers 14 residues. V lost 1 base, J lost 5 bases, and 9 bases lay in between. CDR3: CASSDLLGNNEQFF. The CDR3 DNA reads as TGTGCCAGCAGTGACTTGTTAGGGAACAATGAGCAGTTCTTC.

The chain joins TRBV6-1 to TRBJ1-2, with TRBD1 as a possible D gene (5 bases). Germline CDR1 and CDR2: MNHNS and SASEGT. V lost 8 bases, J lost 0 bases, and 16 bases lay in between. CDR3 size: 15 residues. The CDR3 region has the DNA TGTGCCAGCCGGGACGGCTTTTTAGCTAACTATGGCTACACCTTC. Translating gives CASRDGFLANYGYTF.

There are a few counts of this clonotype. The chain combines TRBV6-2 or TRBV6-3 with TRBJ1-1; D remains ambiguous. In germline, CDR1 is MNHEY, CDR2 SVGEGT. The CDR3 contains 12 residues. The V gene lost 3 bases and the J gene lost 8 bases, with 10 bases spanning the gap. The DNA for the CDR3 is TGTGCCAGCAGTTATAACAACCGAGAAGCTTTCTTT. This codes for CASSYNNREAFF.

The V and J genes are TRBV5-1 and TRBJ1-2; D might be TRBD1 (5 bases). Germline CDR1 is SGHRS and CDR2 is YFSETQ. V dropped 4 bases and J dropped 8 bases, with 18 bases sitting between them. The CDR3 runs 14 residues. CDR3 protein: CASSPTGETRGYTF. CDR3 sequence (DNA): TGCGCCAGCAGCCCCACGGGGGAGACTCGCGGCTACACCTTC.

This chain connects TRBV10-3 to TRBJ1-1; D unresolved. This CDR3 is 14 amino acids long. Trimming took 2 bases from V and 7 from J, leaving 14 bases between them. Germline CDR1 ENHRY, CDR2 SYGVKD. The CDR3 sequence is CAISETVPGNEAFF. CDR3 in DNA: TGTGCCATCAGTGAGACTGTCCCGGGGAATGAAGCTTTCTTT.

The rearrangement uses TRBV27 and TRBJ2-1; no clear D gene. The V end lost 0 bases, the J end lost 0 bases, and 6 bases lay between the germline ends. This CDR3 has 15 residues. Germline CDR1 is MNHEY and CDR2 is SMNVEV (reference sequence). The CDR3 spells CASSLSRSSYNEQFF. In DNA form, the CDR3 reads TGTGCCAGCAGTTTATCCAGAAGCTCCTACAATGAGCAGTTCTTC.

This chain joins TRBV3-1 and TRBJ1-3; D remains ambiguous. In germline, CDR1 is LGHDT, CDR2 YNNKEL (reference sequence). Trimming removed 2 bases at V and 5 bases at J, with 4 bases between. This CDR3 contains 12 residues. This chain's CDR3 is CASSQSRNTIYF. The CDR3 DNA is TGTGCCAGCAGCCAAAGCCGAAACACCATATATTTT.

To note about this clonotype: A read error may produce the germline difference seen at one junction end. This sequence joins TRBV7-9 and TRBJ2-5; tentatively, D is TRBD2 (5 bases). CDR1 SEHNR and CDR2 FQNEAQ come from the germline V gene (reference sequence). This CDR3 region has 12 residues. The DNA of the CDR3 is TGTGCCAGCAGCTCTCGGGATCCCCCCCTGGACTTC. Protein: CASSSRDPPLDF. Full variable domain (rest looked up from reference TRBV7-9 and TRBJ2-5): DTGVSQNPRHKITKRGQNVTFRCDPISEHNRLYWYRQTLGQGPEFLTYFQNEAQLEKSRLLSDRFSAERPKGSFSTLEIQRTEQGDSAMYLCASSSRDPPLDFGPGTRLLVL.

This clonotype was picked up a small number of times. The CDR3 DNA follows: TGCGCCAGCAGCTTGGATGGGGCATTACTCACAGATACGCAGTATTTT. It codes for CASSLDGALLTDTQYF. The chain joins TRBV5-1 to TRBJ2-3, with D perhaps matching TRBD1 (5 bases). CDR1 SGHRS and CDR2 YFSETQ come from the germline V gene. This CDR3 is built from 16 residues. V gave up 0 bases and J gave up 2 bases, with 13 bases separating them.

The chain carries TRBV28 and TRBJ2-1; D may be TRBD1 or TRBD2 (5 bases each). The ends were cut back, 5 bases at V and 7 bases at J, with 24 bases in the middle. CDR1 and CDR2 from the germline V gene are MDHEN and SYDVKM. This CDR3 spans 17 amino acids. CDR3 coding DNA: TGTGCCAGCAGTCACGAAAGGGGTTCGGAGGTCACGAATGAGCAGTTCTTC. Its translation: CASSHERGSEVTNEQFF.

This clonotype was counted many times. The chain joins TRBV3-1 to TRBJ2-5; D call uncertain. V gave up 1 base and J gave up 2 bases, with 14 bases separating them. The CDR3 totals 16 residues. CDR1 and CDR2 from the germline V gene are LGHDT and YNNKEL (reference sequence). The CDR3 protein is CASSQGPFGIQETQYF. The CDR3 nucleotides are TGTGCCAGCAGCCAAGGCCCCTTTGGAATTCAAGAGACCCAGTACTTC.